This T cell receptor beta chain comes out of a study of neurological immune-mediated disorders. Study findings and constraints: Expanded clones shared no CDR3 amino acid sequences across subjects, suggesting private repertoires in all groups. HTLV-1-associated myelopathy had the most TCR clonal expansion, and multiple sclerosis had the least, less than healthy controls.

TCRdb analysed the 5' RACE reads with MiXCR anew, one entry per CDR3 protein. Here the sample spans some 47,000 distinct CDR3 sequences, about a fifth being singletons. Time point: technical triplicate 3. A total of 2 million PBMCs stored at -80 degrees C provided the unsorted libraries. CDR3 length equals 15 residues. The J segment lost 6 bases and the V segment lost 9 bases, leaving 13 bases of the junction unmatched. Note on this clonotype: Its antigen is not identified.

Sequencing was done on a sample of PBMCs. This sequence joins TRBV12-3 or TRBV12-4 and TRBJ2-1, with TRBD2 matching over 8 bases. The sequence came from a man aged 55 to 70 with HTLV-1-associated myelopathy (HAM/TSP). The DNA of the CDR3 is TGTGCCAGTTCCGGCCGGGGGGGACCATCCAATGAGCAGTTCTTC. Protein sequence: CASSGRGGPSNEQFF.